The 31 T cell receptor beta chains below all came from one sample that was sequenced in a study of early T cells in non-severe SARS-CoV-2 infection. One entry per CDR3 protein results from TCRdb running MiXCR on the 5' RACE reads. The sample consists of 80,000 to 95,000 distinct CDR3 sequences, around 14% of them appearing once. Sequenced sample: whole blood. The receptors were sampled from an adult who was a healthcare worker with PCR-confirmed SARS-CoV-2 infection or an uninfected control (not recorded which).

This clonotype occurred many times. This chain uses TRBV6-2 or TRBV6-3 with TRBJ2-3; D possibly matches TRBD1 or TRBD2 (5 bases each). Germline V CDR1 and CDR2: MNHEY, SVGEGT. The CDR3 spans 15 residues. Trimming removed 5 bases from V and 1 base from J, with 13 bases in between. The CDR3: CASSEDSGGTDTQYF. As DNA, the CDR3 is TGTGCCAGCAGTGAAGACAGCGGCGGCACAGATACGCAGTATTTT.

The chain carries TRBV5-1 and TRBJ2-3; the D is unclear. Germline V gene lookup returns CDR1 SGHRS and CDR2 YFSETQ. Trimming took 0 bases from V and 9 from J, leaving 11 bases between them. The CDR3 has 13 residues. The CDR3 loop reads CASSLAGPRTQYF. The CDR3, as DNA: TGCGCCAGCAGCTTGGCGGGCCCACGGACGCAGTATTTT.

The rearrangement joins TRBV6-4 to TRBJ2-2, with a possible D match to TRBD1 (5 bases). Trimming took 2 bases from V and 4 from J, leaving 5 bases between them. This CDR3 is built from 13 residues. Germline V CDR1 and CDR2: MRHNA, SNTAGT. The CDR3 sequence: CASSDQGTGELFF. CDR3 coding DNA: TGTGCCAGCAGTGACCAGGGCACCGGGGAGCTGTTTTTT.

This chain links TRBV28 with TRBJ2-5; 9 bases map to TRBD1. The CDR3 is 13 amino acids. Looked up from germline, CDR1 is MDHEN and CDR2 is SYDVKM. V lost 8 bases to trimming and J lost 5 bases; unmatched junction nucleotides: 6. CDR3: CASHRGRAETQYF. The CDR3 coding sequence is TGTGCCAGCCACAGGGGGCGAGCGGAGACCCAGTACTTC. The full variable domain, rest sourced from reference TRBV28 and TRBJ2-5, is DVKVTQSSRYLVKRTGEKVFLECVQDMDHENMFWYRQDPGLGLRLIYFSYDVKMKEKGDIPEGYSVSREKKERFSLILESASTNQTSMYLCASHRGRAETQYFGPGTRLLVL.

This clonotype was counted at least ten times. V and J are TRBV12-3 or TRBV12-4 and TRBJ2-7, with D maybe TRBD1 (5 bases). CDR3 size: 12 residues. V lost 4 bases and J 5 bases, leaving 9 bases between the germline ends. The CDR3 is CASSSRVHEQYF. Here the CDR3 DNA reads TGTGCCAGCAGTTCCAGGGTTCACGAGCAGTACTTC.

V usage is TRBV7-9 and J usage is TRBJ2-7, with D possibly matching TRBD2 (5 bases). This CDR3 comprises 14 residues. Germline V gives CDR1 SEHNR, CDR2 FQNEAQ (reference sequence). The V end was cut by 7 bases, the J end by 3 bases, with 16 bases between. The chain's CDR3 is CASTTVGVNYEQYF. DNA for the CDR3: TGTGCCAGCACCACCGTCGGGGTAAACTACGAGCAGTACTTC.

DNA of the CDR3: TGTGCCAGCAAGCCTGGACAGGGTCGGACCCTCCACTTT. Protein sequence: CASKPGQGRTLHF. The genes are TRBV6-5 and TRBJ1-6; 8 bases fit TRBD1. The CDR3 runs 13 residues. Germline CDR1 MNHEY, CDR2 SVGAGI. V shed 7 bases and J 14 bases; nucleotides not matched to a gene: 10.

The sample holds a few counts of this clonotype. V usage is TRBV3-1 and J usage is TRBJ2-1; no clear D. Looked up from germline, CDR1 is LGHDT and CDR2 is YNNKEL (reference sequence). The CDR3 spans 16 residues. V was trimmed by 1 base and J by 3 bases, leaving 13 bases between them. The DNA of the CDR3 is TGTGCCAGCAGCCAAGGGCGTAATGACGGCTACAATGAGCAGTTCTTC. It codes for CASSQGRNDGYNEQFF.

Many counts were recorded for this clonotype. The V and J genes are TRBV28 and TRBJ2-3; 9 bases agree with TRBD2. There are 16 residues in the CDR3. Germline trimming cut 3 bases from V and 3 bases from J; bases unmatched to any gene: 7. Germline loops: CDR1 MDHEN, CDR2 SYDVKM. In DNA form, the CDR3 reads TGTGCCAGCAGTTTGTATGGCGGGGGGGCGACAGATACGCAGTATTTT. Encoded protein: CASSLYGGGATDTQYF.

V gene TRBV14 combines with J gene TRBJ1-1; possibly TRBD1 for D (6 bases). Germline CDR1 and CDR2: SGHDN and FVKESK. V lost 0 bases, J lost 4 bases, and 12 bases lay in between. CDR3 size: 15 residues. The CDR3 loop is CASSQDTGLGTEAFF. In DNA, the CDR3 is TGTGCCAGCAGCCAAGACACAGGGTTAGGCACTGAAGCTTTCTTT.

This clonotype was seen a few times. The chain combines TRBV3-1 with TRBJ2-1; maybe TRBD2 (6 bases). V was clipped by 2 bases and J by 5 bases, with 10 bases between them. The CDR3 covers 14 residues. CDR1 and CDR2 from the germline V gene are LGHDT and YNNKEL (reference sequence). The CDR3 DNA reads TGTGCCAGCAGCCAATGGGAGGACGACAATGAGCAGTTCTTC. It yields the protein CASSQWEDDNEQFF.

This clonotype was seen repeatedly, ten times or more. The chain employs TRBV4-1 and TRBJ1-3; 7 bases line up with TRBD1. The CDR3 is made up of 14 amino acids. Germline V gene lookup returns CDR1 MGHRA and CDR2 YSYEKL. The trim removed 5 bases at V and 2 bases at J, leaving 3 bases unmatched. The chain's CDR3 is CASSFTGAGNTIYF. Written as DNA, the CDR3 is TGCGCCAGCAGCTTCACAGGGGCTGGAAACACCATATATTTT.

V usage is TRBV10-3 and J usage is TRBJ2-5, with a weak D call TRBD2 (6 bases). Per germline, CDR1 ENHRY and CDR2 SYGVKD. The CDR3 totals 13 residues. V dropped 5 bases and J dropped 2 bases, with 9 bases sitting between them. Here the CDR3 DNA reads TGTGCCATCAGTTTTGGACTACAAGAGACCCAGTACTTC. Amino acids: CAISFGLQETQYF.

CDR3 sequence: CASSVASLRNTDTQYF. The CDR3 coding sequence is TGTGCCAGCAGCGTAGCGTCGTTGCGGAACACAGATACGCAGTATTTT. The rearrangement links TRBV9 to TRBJ2-3; unclear D gene. V was shortened by 0 bases and J by 2 bases, with 13 bases between the two germline ends. CDR1 is SGDLS and CDR2 is YYNGEE in the germline V gene. This CDR3 is built from 16 residues.

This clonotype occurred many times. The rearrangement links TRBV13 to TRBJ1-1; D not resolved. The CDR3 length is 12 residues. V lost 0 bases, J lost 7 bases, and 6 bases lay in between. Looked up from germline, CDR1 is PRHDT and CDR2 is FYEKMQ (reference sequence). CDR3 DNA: TGTGCCAGCAGCTTAGGCGCTATTGAAGCTTTCTTT. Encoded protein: CASSLGAIEAFF.

For the CDR3, the DNA is TGCAGCGTCGCCCCGGGGGCCACCGGGGAGCTGTTTTTT. Translating it yields CSVAPGATGELFF. The chain employs TRBV29-1 and TRBJ2-2, with D perhaps TRBD1 or TRBD2 (6 bases each). The germline gives CDR1 SQVTM, CDR2 ANQGSEA. V lost 6 bases and J lost 4, with 12 bases in between. The CDR3 length is 13 residues.

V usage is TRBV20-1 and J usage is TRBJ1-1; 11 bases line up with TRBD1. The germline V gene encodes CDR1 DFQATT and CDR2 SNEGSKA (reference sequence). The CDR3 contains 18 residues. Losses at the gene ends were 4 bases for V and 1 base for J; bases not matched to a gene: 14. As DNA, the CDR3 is TGCAGTGCTACCCCCCGTCCGGGACAGGGGGTGGAGAACACTGAAGCTTTCTTT. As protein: CSATPRPGQGVENTEAFF.

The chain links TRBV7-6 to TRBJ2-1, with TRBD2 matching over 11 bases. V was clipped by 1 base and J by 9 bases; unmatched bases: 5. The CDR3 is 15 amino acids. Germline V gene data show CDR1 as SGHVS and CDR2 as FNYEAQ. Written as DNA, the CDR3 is TGTGCCAGCAGCTTAGGTAGCGGGGGGGCTGGTGAGCAGTTCTTC. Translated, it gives CASSLGSGGAGEQFF.

The CDR3 region has the DNA TGTGCCAGCAGCCAAGCCTACTGGGGGCTTCCAGGCGAGCAGTACTTC. This encodes CASSQAYWGLPGEQYF. The rearrangement links TRBV14 to TRBJ2-7; D perhaps matches TRBD1 (6 bases). V was trimmed by 1 base and J by 6 bases, leaving 19 bases between them. Germline-derived CDR1 and CDR2 are SGHDN and FVKESK. This CDR3 region has 16 residues.

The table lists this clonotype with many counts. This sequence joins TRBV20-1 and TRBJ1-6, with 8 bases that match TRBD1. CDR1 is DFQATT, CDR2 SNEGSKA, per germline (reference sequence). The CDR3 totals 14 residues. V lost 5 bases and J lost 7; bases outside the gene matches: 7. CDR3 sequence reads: CSAWPRQGNSPLHF. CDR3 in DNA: TGCAGTGCTTGGCCAAGACAGGGGAATTCACCCCTCCACTTT.

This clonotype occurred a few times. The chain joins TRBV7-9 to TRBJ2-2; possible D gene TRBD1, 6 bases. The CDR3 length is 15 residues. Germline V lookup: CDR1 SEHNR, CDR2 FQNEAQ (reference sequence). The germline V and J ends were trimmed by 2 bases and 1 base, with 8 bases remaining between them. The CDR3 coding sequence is TGTGCCAGCAGCTTAACGACAGGGAACACCGGGGAGCTGTTTTTT. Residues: CASSLTTGNTGELFF.

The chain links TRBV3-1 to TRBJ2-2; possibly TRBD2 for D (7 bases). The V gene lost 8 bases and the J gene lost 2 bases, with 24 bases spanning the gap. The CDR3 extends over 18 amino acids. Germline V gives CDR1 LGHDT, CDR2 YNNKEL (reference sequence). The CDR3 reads CASGARRGRLHNTGELFF. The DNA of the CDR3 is TGTGCCAGCGGGGCTCGGCGGGGGCGTCTCCATAACACCGGGGAGCTGTTTTTT.

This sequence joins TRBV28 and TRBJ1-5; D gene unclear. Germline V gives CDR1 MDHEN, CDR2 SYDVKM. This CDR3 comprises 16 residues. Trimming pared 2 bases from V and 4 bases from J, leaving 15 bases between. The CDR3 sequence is CASSLNFPYLNQPQHF. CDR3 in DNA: TGTGCCAGCAGTTTAAACTTCCCTTACTTGAATCAGCCCCAGCATTTT.

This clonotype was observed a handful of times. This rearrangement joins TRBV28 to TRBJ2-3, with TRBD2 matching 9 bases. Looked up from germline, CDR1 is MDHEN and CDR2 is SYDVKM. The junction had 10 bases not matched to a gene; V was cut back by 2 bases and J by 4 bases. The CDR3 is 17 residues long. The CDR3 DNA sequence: TGTGCCAGCAGTTTAGGGGCGGGGGGGCCAGTAGCAGATACGCAGTATTTT. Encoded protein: CASSLGAGGPVADTQYF.

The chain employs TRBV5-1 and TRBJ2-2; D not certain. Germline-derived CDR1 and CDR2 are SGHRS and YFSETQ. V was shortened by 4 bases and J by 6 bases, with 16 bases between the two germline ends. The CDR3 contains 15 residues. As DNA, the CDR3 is TGCGCCAGCAGCAGTAGCCCCCTTGAATCCGGGGAGCTGTTTTTT. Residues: CASSSSPLESGELFF.

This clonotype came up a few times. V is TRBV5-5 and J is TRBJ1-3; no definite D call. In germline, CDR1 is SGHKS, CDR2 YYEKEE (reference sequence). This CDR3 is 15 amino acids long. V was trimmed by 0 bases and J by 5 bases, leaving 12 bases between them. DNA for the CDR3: TGTGCCAGCAGCTTGGGAGGGAGGAGCAGAAACACCATATATTTT. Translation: CASSLGGRSRNTIYF.

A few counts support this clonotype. The CDR3 here is CASSQAKGLAADQETQYF. The CDR3 nucleotides read TGTGCCAGCAGCCAAGCCAAGGGACTAGCGGCCGATCAAGAGACCCAGTACTTC. The chain carries TRBV3-1 and TRBJ2-5; TRBD2 matches at 11 bases. Germline V lookup: CDR1 LGHDT, CDR2 YNNKEL (reference sequence). This CDR3 comprises 18 residues. With 1 base clipped from V and 2 bases from J, the junction kept 9 bases outside the gene matches.

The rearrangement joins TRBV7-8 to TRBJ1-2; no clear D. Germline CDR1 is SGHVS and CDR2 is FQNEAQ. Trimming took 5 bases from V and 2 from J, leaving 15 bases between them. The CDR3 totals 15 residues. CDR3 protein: CASSPLAGANYGYTF. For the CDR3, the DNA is TGTGCCAGCAGCCCGCTCGCGGGAGCCAACTATGGCTACACCTTC.

CDR3 in DNA: TGTGCCAGCAGCTTAATGGAGACAGATACGCAGTATTTT. It encodes CASSLMETDTQYF. V is TRBV7-2 and J is TRBJ2-3; D unclear. V was shortened by 2 bases and J by 3 bases, with 6 bases between the two germline ends. Per germline, CDR1 SGHTA and CDR2 FQGNSA. CDR3 length equals 13 residues.

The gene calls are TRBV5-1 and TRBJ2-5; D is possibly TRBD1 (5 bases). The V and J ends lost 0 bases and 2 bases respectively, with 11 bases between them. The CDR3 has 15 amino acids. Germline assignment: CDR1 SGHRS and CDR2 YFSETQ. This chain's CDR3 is CASSLGQGPQETQYF. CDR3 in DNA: TGCGCCAGCAGCTTGGGGCAGGGCCCTCAAGAGACCCAGTACTTC.

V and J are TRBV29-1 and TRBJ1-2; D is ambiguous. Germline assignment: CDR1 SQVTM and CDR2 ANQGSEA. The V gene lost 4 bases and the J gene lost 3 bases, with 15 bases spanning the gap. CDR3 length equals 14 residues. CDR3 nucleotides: TGCAGCGTTGCTAGCGGGCAGCACCACTATGGCTACACCTTC. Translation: CSVASGQHHYGYTF.